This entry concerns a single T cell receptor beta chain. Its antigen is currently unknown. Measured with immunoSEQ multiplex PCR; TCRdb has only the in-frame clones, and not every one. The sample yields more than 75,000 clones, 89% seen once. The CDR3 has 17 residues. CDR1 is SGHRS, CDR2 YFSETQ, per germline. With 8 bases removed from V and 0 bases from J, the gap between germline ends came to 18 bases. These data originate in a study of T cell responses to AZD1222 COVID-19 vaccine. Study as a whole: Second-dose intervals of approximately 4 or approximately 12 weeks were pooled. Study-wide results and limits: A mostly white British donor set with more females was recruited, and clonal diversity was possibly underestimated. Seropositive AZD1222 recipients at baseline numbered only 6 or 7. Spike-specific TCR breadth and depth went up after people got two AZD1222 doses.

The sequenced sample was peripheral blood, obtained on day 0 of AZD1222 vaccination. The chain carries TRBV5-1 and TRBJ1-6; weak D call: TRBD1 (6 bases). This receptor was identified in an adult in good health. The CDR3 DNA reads TGCGCCAGTATGTCCGGGACACCGAACTCCTATAATTCACCCCTCCACTTT. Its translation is CASMSGTPNSYNSPLHF.